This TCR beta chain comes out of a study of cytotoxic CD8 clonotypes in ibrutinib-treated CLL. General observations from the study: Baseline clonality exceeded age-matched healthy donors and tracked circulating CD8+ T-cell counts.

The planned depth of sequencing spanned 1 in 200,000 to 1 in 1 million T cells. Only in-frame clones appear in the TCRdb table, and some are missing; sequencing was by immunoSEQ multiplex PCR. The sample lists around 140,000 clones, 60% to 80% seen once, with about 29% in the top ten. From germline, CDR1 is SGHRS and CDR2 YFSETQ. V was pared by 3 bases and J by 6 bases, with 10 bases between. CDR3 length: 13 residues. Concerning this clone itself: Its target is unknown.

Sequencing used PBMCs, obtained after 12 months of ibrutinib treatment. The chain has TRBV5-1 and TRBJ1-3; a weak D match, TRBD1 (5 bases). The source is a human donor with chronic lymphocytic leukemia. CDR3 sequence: CASSSDNLNTIYF. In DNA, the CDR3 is TGCGCCAGCAGCTCGGACAATCTAAACACCATATATTTT.